This T cell receptor beta chain came from a study of T cell repertoires in cytomegalovirus infection. This clonotype was observed a handful of times. Its target is not known. Study-wide findings and caveats: What dominated the ex vivo response were HLA-C-restricted CMV-specific TCR beta clonotypes.

One entry per CDR3 protein, called by TCRdb with MiXCR from the reads. The sample yields hundreds of thousands of distinct CDR3 sequences, roughly 42% seen once. Trimming removed 6 bases from V and 2 bases from J, with 10 bases in between. This CDR3 has 13 amino acids. The receptor comes from a human donor in good health (CMV status not recorded). Some clones in this sample may be carry-over from other donors' samples. Material: cultured PBMCs, obtained from culture after CMV antigen stimulation. This chain links TRBV12-3 or TRBV12-4 with TRBJ1-2; TRBD1 might be the D (5 bases). Here the CDR3 DNA reads TGTGCCAGCAGAAGACAGTCCAACTATGGCTACACCTTC. It is translated as CASRRQSNYGYTF.